These 15 T cell receptor beta chains originate from one sample sequenced in a study of blood T cell repertoires in COVID-19. Using immunoSEQ multiplex PCR, the repertoire was profiled, and TCRdb retains in-frame clones only, with some absent. The repertoire holds about 380,000 clones, with 85% to 90% as singletons. Material for sequencing was PBMCs or T cells enriched from blood (not recorded which). These receptors all come from a woman between 18 and 29 years old who had recovered from COVID-19.

Written as DNA, the CDR3 is TGTGCCAGTTCTGGGCCTTTGACAGATACGCAGTATTTT. Its protein product is CASSGPLTDTQYF. This chain uses TRBV6-5 with TRBJ2-3; D is undetermined. The CDR3 sequence is 13 residues long. The V and J ends lost 9 bases and 3 bases respectively, with 13 bases between them. Germline V lookup: CDR1 MNHEY, CDR2 SVGAGI.

V gene TRBV3-1 (or the pseudogene TRBV3-2) combines with J gene TRBJ2-1; perhaps TRBD1 as D (5 bases). Trimming removed 3 bases from V and 8 bases from J, with 14 bases in between. Germline CDR1 reads LGHDT; CDR2 reads YNNKEL (reference sequence). CDR3 size: 14 residues. This chain's CDR3 is CASSQGPLIDEQFF. The CDR3, as DNA: TGTGCCAGCAGCCAGGGGCCCCTTATCGATGAGCAGTTCTTC.

J is TRBJ2-5 and V is TRBV4-1; 10 positions match TRBD2. The J segment lost 0 bases and the V segment lost 1 base, leaving 11 bases of the junction unmatched. The CDR3 loop spans 19 amino acids. Germline assignment: CDR1 MGHRA and CDR2 YSYEKL. CDR3 loop: CASSQALASGGGYQETQYF. CDR3 DNA sequence: TGCGCCAGCAGCCAAGCCCTGGCTAGCGGGGGTGGATACCAAGAGACCCAGTACTTC.

The chain links TRBV10-2 to TRBJ2-7; D ambiguous. This CDR3 is built from 11 residues. Trimming pared 9 bases from V and 3 bases from J, leaving 9 bases between. Germline lookup yields CDR1 WSHSY and CDR2 SAAADI. The CDR3 nucleotides read TGCGCCAGTAAAGTCGGCTACGAGCAGTACTTC. It is translated as CASKVGYEQYF.

The chain has TRBV6-5 and TRBJ1-2; TRBD1 matches 10 bases. CDR3 length equals 15 residues. The ends lost 1 base at V and 2 bases at J; junction bases unmatched: 1. In germline, CDR1 is MNHEY, CDR2 SVGAGI. The CDR3 loop is CASSYLGQGNYGYTF. The CDR3, as DNA: TGTGCCAGCAGTTACTTGGGACAGGGGAACTATGGCTACACCTTC.

The rearrangement links TRBV6-5 to TRBJ1-4; 9 positions match TRBD1. Germline CDR1 and CDR2: MNHEY and SVGAGI. The CDR3 is made up of 15 amino acids. V shed 6 bases, J shed 7 bases, and the junction held 9 bases outside the gene matches. Here the CDR3 reads CASRGNRGQVEKLFF. The DNA for the CDR3 is TGTGCCAGCAGGGGCAACAGGGGGCAGGTTGAAAAACTGTTTTTT.

The genes are TRBV18 and TRBJ2-3; TRBD1 might be the D (6 bases). The CDR3 runs 15 residues. Germline V gene data show CDR1 as KGHSH and CDR2 as LQKENI. V was pared by 8 bases and J by 1 base, with 16 bases between. CDR3 sequence: CASHPTGSGTDTQYF. The CDR3 bases are TGTGCCAGCCACCCCACAGGGTCCGGCACAGATACGCAGTATTTT.

This chain joins TRBV7-2 and TRBJ2-1; weak D call: TRBD2 (6 bases). In germline, CDR1 is SGHTA, CDR2 FQGNSA. Trimming shortened V by 1 base and J by 3 bases, and 10 bases separated the two germline ends. The CDR3 runs 15 residues. CDR3 sequence (DNA): TGTGCCAGCAGCTTAGAGGACGGGGGCTACAATGAGCAGTTCTTC. This encodes CASSLEDGGYNEQFF.

DNA for the CDR3: TGTGCCAGCACCTCGGACAGGGGGTATGGCTACACCTTC. Its translation is CASTSDRGYGYTF. The chain uses TRBV7-2 and TRBJ1-2, with 10 bases that match TRBD1. V was pared by 7 bases and J by 5 bases, with 4 bases of the junction left unmatched. The germline V gene encodes CDR1 SGHTA and CDR2 FQGNSA. The CDR3 consists of 13 residues. Drawing the rest from reference TRBV7-2 and TRBJ1-2, the complete variable domain is GAGVSQSPSNKVTEKGKDVELRCDPISGHTALYWYRQSLGQGLEFLIYFQGNSAPDKSGLPSDRFSAERTGGSVSTLTIQRTQQEDSAVYLCASTSDRGYGYTFGSGTRLTVV.

This rearrangement joins TRBV18 to TRBJ1-1, with 7 bases lining up with TRBD1. J was trimmed by 5 bases and V by 5 bases; bases with no gene match: 8. Per germline, CDR1 KGHSH and CDR2 LQKENI. The CDR3 contains 14 residues. CDR3 DNA sequence: TGTGCCAGCTCAGATTTTCGGACAGGAACTGAAGCTTTCTTT. Residues: CASSDFRTGTEAFF.

V gene TRBV7-2 combines with J gene TRBJ1-2; D is possibly TRBD1 (5 bases). Germline CDR1 SGHTA, CDR2 FQGNSA. The CDR3 is 13 residues long. The V end lost 9 bases, the J end lost 3 bases, and 14 bases lay between the germline ends. The CDR3 region has the DNA TGTGCCAGAACCGGGACGGGGGACTATGGCTACACCTTC. Protein product: CARTGTGDYGYTF.

This clone was observed a single time. The rearrangement joins TRBV6-5 to TRBJ2-4; tentative D call: TRBD2 (5 bases). V was trimmed by 4 bases and J by 16 bases, leaving 17 bases between them. Germline loops: CDR1 MNHEY, CDR2 SVGAGI. The CDR3 has 12 residues. CDR3 sequence (DNA): TGTGCCAGCAGTTTAACCGGGGAAATGCTTTACTTC. It specifies CASSLTGEMLYF.

This clone was observed many times. The rearrangement joins TRBV14 to TRBJ1-6; D uncertain. The CDR3 totals 13 residues. Germline loops: CDR1 SGHDN, CDR2 FVKESK. V lost 4 bases, J lost 10 bases, and 11 bases lay in between. CDR3: CASSPAVGSPLHF. The CDR3 coding sequence is TGTGCCAGCAGCCCGGCCGTCGGGTCACCCCTCCACTTT. The variable domain in full, completed from reference TRBV14 and TRBJ1-6, reads EAGVTQFPSHSVIEKGQTVTLRCDPISGHDNLYWYRRVMGKEIKFLLHFVKESKQDESGMPNNRFLAERTGGTYSTLKVQPAELEDSGVYFCASSPAVGSPLHFGNGTRLTVT.

J is TRBJ1-3 and V is TRBV6-5; D gene uncertain. CDR3 length: 13 amino acids. The germline CDR1 and CDR2 sequences are MNHEY and SVGAGI. Deletions cut 6 bases from V and 3 bases from J, with 9 bases between. The CDR3 nucleotides are TGTGCCAGCAGGGAGACTGTTGGAAACACCATATATTTT. Protein: CASRETVGNTIYF.

The chain carries TRBV4-1 and TRBJ2-7, with D perhaps TRBD1 (8 bases). The CDR3 covers 17 residues. Germline V lookup: CDR1 MGHRA, CDR2 YSYEKL. Trimming took off 0 bases at V and 9 bases at J, with 24 bases between the two ends. This chain's CDR3 is CASSQDGVMRTGRGQYF. DNA of the CDR3: TGCGCCAGCAGCCAAGATGGTGTAATGAGGACAGGGAGGGGGCAGTACTTC.